This entry lists 10 T cell receptor beta chains sequenced from one sample in a study of T cell responses to AZD1222 COVID-19 vaccine. Only in-frame clones appear in the TCRdb table, and some are missing; sequencing was by immunoSEQ multiplex PCR. This sample has some 83,000 clones, with 86% found just once. The specimen comprised peripheral blood, sampled on day 0 of AZD1222 vaccination. Receptors originate from an adult in good health.

The chain is built from TRBV10-2 and TRBJ1-1; tentatively, D is TRBD1 (6 bases). Germline loops: CDR1 WSHSY, CDR2 SAAADI. The CDR3 runs 13 residues. With 7 bases removed from V and 3 bases from J, the gap between germline ends came to 12 bases. The CDR3 DNA sequence: TGCGCCAGCAAGGGGGACACGTACACTGAAGCTTTCTTT. Translating gives CASKGDTYTEAFF.

The chain uses TRBV3-1 (or the pseudogene TRBV3-2) and TRBJ1-2; D perhaps matches TRBD1 (5 bases). CDR1 is LGHDT and CDR2 is YNNKEL in the germline V gene (reference sequence). CDR3 length: 14 residues. The ends were cut back, 4 bases at V and 2 bases at J, with 11 bases in the middle. CDR3 loop: CASSRAQGNYGYTF. CDR3 coding DNA: TGTGCCAGCAGCCGAGCTCAGGGCAACTATGGCTACACCTTC.

This chain links TRBV20-1 with TRBJ1-1; D possibly corresponds to TRBD1 (6 bases). V lost 3 bases to trimming and J lost 11 bases, with 16 bases between them. Germline V lookup: CDR1 DFQATT, CDR2 SNEGSKA (reference sequence). CDR3 size: 12 residues. The CDR3 sequence: CSASGRGDGAFF. CDR3 in DNA: TGCAGTGCTAGTGGCAGGGGTGACGGCGCTTTCTTT.

V gene TRBV5-1 combines with J gene TRBJ2-1; D unclear. The CDR3 is 14 amino acids. Germline V lookup: CDR1 SGHRS, CDR2 YFSETQ. V lost 1 base and J 3 bases, leaving 8 bases between the germline ends. The CDR3 DNA follows: TGCGCCAGCAGCTTGCAACAGCTCTACAATGAGCAGTTCTTC. Amino acid sequence: CASSLQQLYNEQFF.

The chain combines TRBV2 with TRBJ2-1; 8 positions match TRBD1. Trimming took 4 bases from V and 7 from J; bases not matched to a gene: 6. The CDR3 totals 14 residues. Looked up from germline, CDR1 is SNHLY and CDR2 is FYNNEI. In DNA, the CDR3 is TGTGCCAGCAGTGGATGGACAGGGAGTAATGAGCAGTTCTTC. It encodes CASSGWTGSNEQFF.

The chain employs TRBV18 and TRBJ2-7; D is uncertain. V was cut by 2 bases and J by 0 bases, with 5 bases left in between. This CDR3 is 13 amino acids long. The germline V gene has CDR1 KGHSH and CDR2 LQKENI. The CDR3 DNA reads TGTGCCAGCTCACCAGACAACTCCTACGAGCAGTACTTC. It encodes CASSPDNSYEQYF.

The chain joins TRBV5-1 to TRBJ1-2; no clear D. The CDR3 sequence is 16 residues long. The germline CDR1 and CDR2 sequences are SGHRS and YFSETQ. The V gene lost 4 bases and the J gene lost 6 bases, with 22 bases spanning the gap. CDR3 region: CASSPDLGSRLNGYTF. CDR3 coding DNA: TGCGCCAGCAGCCCGGACTTAGGGTCCCGTCTGAATGGCTACACCTTC.

The chain combines TRBV19 with TRBJ2-7; no clear D gene. The CDR3 is 13 amino acids. Germline V gives CDR1 LNHDA, CDR2 SQIVND (reference sequence). Trimming took 5 bases from V and 3 from J, leaving 11 bases between them. The CDR3, as DNA: TGTGCCAGTAGTCTATACGCCGACTACGAGCAGTACTTC. Protein sequence: CASSLYADYEQYF. Drawing the rest from reference TRBV19 and TRBJ2-7, the complete variable domain is DGGITQSPKYLFRKEGQNVTLSCEQNLNHDAMYWYRQDPGQGLRLIYYSQIVNDFQKGDIAEGYSVSREKKESFPLTVTSAQKNPTAFYLCASSLYADYEQYFGPGTRLTVT.

V gene TRBV27 combines with J gene TRBJ2-3; D not resolved. Germline loops: CDR1 MNHEY, CDR2 SMNVEV (reference sequence). V was shortened by 6 bases and J by 6 bases, with 16 bases between the two germline ends. There are 14 residues in the CDR3. Written as DNA, the CDR3 is TGTGCCAGCAGCTCCCGAAGAGGCCACGATACGCAGTATTTT. It translates to CASSSRRGHDTQYF.

The chain couples TRBV18 to TRBJ1-2, with 7 bases fitting TRBD1. Trimming removed 3 bases from V and 2 bases from J; junction bases left unmatched: 9. In germline, CDR1 is KGHSH, CDR2 LQKENI. CDR3 length: 16 residues. The DNA of the CDR3 is TGTGCCAGCTCACCGACAGGGTCTGGGTACAACTATGGCTACACCTTC. It codes for CASSPTGSGYNYGYTF.